These T cell receptor beta chains were read from a single sample in a study of cytomegalovirus exposure and HLA in healthy donors. Some clones are missing from TCRdb's copy, which holds only in-frame ones; the method was immunoSEQ multiplex PCR. In the table there are 120,000 or so clones, approximately 77% of which are singletons. Material: PBMCs. These receptors came from a man in his late teens or twenties in good health and CMV-seronegative. Each CDR3 is given with its conserved first and last residue. Fields, in order: V gene, D gene, J gene, CDR3 length, CDR3 protein. D genes are given only for firm matches.

TRBV6-5	NA	TRBJ2-7	13	CASSLPGRSEQYF
TRBV10-2	TRBD1	TRBJ1-5	14	CASSRGQSNQPQHF
TRBV5-4	TRBD2	TRBJ2-5	16	CASSYRIAGADETQYF
TRBV7-9	NA	TRBJ1-2	12	CASTTANYGYTF
TRBV6-5	TRBD1	TRBJ2-7	14	CASSYGTGGYGQYF
TRBV2	NA	TRBJ2-6	14	CAGCEEAGANVLTF
TRBV9	NA	TRBJ1-1	11	CASSPQFEAFF
TRBV9	TRBD2	TRBJ2-3	14	CASSAGTRGDTQYF
TRBV13	NA	TRBJ1-3	17	CASSPGGTAGSGNTIYF
TRBV6-1	NA	TRBJ2-1	13	CASSEKGDTSRFF
TRBV6-5	NA	TRBJ1-1	14	CASRTSGTRGEAFF
TRBV7-3	TRBD1	NA	14	CASSPGQGAYEQYF
TRBV18	NA	TRBJ1-2	14	CASSPTLQGYGYTF
TRBV5-1	NA	TRBJ2-5	16	CASSLASRQGQETQYF
TRBV6-6	TRBD1	TRBJ1-6	13	CASTDRGNSPLHF
TRBV6-5	NA	TRBJ2-7	15	CASSYMGAGMGEQYF
TRBV7-9	NA	TRBJ2-3	13	CALGTASTDTQYF
TRBV5-8	TRBD1	TRBJ2-1	16	CASSSGTGFAYNEQFF
TRBV11-1	TRBD2	TRBJ2-5	16	CASSLLAGVPQETQYF
TRBV14	TRBD1	TRBJ2-2	15	CASSLRGLGTGELFF
TRBV5-4	TRBD2	TRBJ2-1	16	CASSLEGAGGPNEQFF
TRBV9	NA	TRBJ2-1	16	CASSAEGGFTYNEQFF
TRBV5-1	TRBD2	TRBJ2-1	14	CASRDLAGGNEQFF
TRBV6-1	NA	TRBJ1-4	15	CASSEHGRDNEKLFF
TRBV19	TRBD1	TRBJ1-1	14	CASSPGQGNTEAFF
TRBV5-1	TRBD2	TRBJ2-1	15	CASSLGLADYNEQFF
TRBV4-3	TRBD1	TRBJ2-1	16	CASSPGTGRTYNEQFF
TRBV4-3	NA	TRBJ1-3	16	CASSQDRQGMGNTIYF
TRBV11-3	NA	TRBJ2-5	17	CASSLDLDKRGQETQYF
TRBV19	TRBD1	TRBJ1-2	17	CASSIPWTGGDDYGYTF
TRBV6-5	NA	TRBJ2-2	14	CASRLTGNTGELFF
TRBV14	NA	TRBJ2-7	11	CASSARSEQYF
TRBV7-9	NA	TRBJ2-7	15	CSSSLRRGSSYEQYF
TRBV9	TRBD1	TRBJ2-7	15	CASSGGTGAIYEQYF
TRBV7-9	TRBD2	TRBJ2-5	17	CASSSPFSGGPKETQYF
TRBV5-4	NA	TRBJ1-1	15	CASTPSGVMNTEAFF
TRBV7-8	TRBD2	TRBJ2-1	13	CASGLAGKYEQFF
TRBV2	TRBD2	TRBJ2-3	15	CASRIAGGNTDTQYF
TRBV27	NA	TRBJ2-2	15	CASSLSNSPGGELFF
TRBV5-1	TRBD2	TRBJ2-5	15	CASSEGAGGQETQYF
TRBV10-3	NA	NA	13	CAISESAGYEQYF